The rows below give T cell receptor beta chains drawn from one sample of a study of shared clonotypes between healthy human individuals. Produced via immunoSEQ multiplex PCR; TCRdb's table is partial and in-frame only. The sample lists a few million clones, approximately 90% seen once, with over 0.12% in the top ten. The sequenced sample was naive CD4+ T cells sorted from blood. The receptors stem from a man in his late teens or twenties in good health. The CDR3 runs from the conserved cysteine through the conserved F or W. A D gene is named only where the DNA matches it firmly. Part of the rows lack a size; the others show once, few, many or a class for expanded clones.

>-|TRBV11-3|-|TRBJ2-2
TGTGCCAGCAGCACCGGGCTGGCCGGGGAGCTGTTTTTT
CASSTGLAGELFF
>many|TRBV5-1|-|TRBJ1-1
TGCGCCAGCAGCTTGGGACAGATGAACACTGAAGCTTTCTTT
CASSLGQMNTEAFF
>-|TRBV11-3|-|TRBJ2-1
TGTGCCAGCAGCCCCGGACTGTACTCCTACAATGAGCAGTTCTTC
CASSPGLYSYNEQFF
>-|TRBV10-3|-|TRBJ2-1
TGTGCCATCAGTGACGACCGATGGGAGCAGTTCTTC
CAISDDRWEQFF
>-|TRBV5-1|-|TRBJ1-2
TGCGCCAGCAGCCTCGGACAGAACTATGGCTACACCTTC
CASSLGQNYGYTF
>-|TRBV7-3|-|TRBJ2-2
TGTGCCAGCAGCCGCCTGGGTTTCACCGGGGAGCTGTTTTTT
CASSRLGFTGELFF
>-|TRBV19|-|TRBJ2-7
TGTGCCAGTAGTAGGGAGTGGGCCACCTACGAGCAGTACTTC
CASSREWATYEQYF
>once|TRBV7-6|TRBD1|TRBJ2-7
TGTGCCAGCAGCGCCCGGGACAGTTCTGCCTACGAGCAGTACTTC
CASSARDSSAYEQYF
>-|TRBV30|TRBD2|TRBJ2-1
TGTGCCTGGAACGGGGGGTCCTACAATGAGCAGTTCTTC
CAWNGGSYNEQFF
>-|TRBV7-3|-|TRBJ1-5
TGTGCCAGCAGCCCCAATAGCAATCAGCCCCAGCATTTT
CASSPNSNQPQHF
>-|TRBV5-6|-|TRBJ1-4
TGTGCCAGCAGCTATCAACAGGGTAGAAAACTGTTTTTT
CASSYQQGRKLFF
>-|TRBV19|-|TRBJ1-5
TGTGCCACGGGGGGGTATAGCAATCAGCCCCAGCATTTT
CATGGYSNQPQHF
>-|TRBV5-6|-|TRBJ2-5
TGTGCCAGCAGCAGCGACAGGCGCCAAGAGACCCAGTACTTC
CASSSDRRQETQYF
>-|TRBV5-1|-|TRBJ2-3
TGCGCCAGCAGCCTGGGGGGGCGAAGGGATACGCAGTATTTT
CASSLGGRRDTQYF
>-|TRBV9|TRBD1|TRBJ2-3
TGTGCCAGCAGCCCCCGACAGGGTGGCACAGATACGCAGTATTTT
CASSPRQGGTDTQYF
>-|TRBV5-6|-|TRBJ1-2
TGTGCCAGCACCCCCCTAGTCCCCGGGACAATCTATGGCTACACCTTC
CASTPLVPGTIYGYTF
>-|TRBV2|-|TRBJ1-1
TGTGCCAGCAGGACCAACAGGGATAACACTGAAGCTTTCTTT
CASRTNRDNTEAFF
>-|TRBV12-5|-|TRBJ2-3
TGTGCTAGTGGTTTAGGGGGAAAGGGGACAGATACGCAGTATTTT
CASGLGGKGTDTQYF
>-|TRBV30|-|TRBJ1-1
TGTGCCTGGAGTGTAGTTGTGAACACTGAAGCTTTCTTT
CAWSVVVNTEAFF
>few|TRBV6-1|TRBD1|TRBJ2-7
TGTGCCAGCAGAACCGGGACAGGGACCTACGAGCAGTACTTC
CASRTGTGTYEQYF
>-|TRBV7-2|TRBD2|TRBJ2-5
TGTGCCAGCAGCACCTTAGCGGGGGGGCTAGAGACCCAGTACTTC
CASSTLAGGLETQYF
>-|TRBV6-5|TRBD2|TRBJ2-2
TGTGCCAGCAGGCAGCCAGGGAGGGGCGGGGAGCTGTTTTTT
CASRQPGRGGELFF
>-|TRBV30|-|TRBJ2-7
TGTGCCTGGAGTTCGGACCTGTGGCAGTACTTC
CAWSSDLWQYF
>-|TRBV5-1|-|TRBJ2-7
TGCGCCAGCAGCGGGGGCGGCCTCCTTTCCTACGAGCAGTACTTC
CASSGGGLLSYEQYF
>-|TRBV5-1|TRBD1|TRBJ1-4
TGCGCCAGCAGCCAGGGGGACAGTCCCACCAATGAAAAACTGTTTTTT
CASSQGDSPTNEKLFF
>-|TRBV7-6|TRBD2|TRBJ2-3
TGTGCCAGCAGCTTAGCGGCAGCGGGATTAAGCACAGATACGCAGTATTTT
CASSLAAAGLSTDTQYF
>-|TRBV28|-|TRBJ1-4
TGTGCCAGCACCACGAGGCGGGAAAAACTGTTTTTT
CASTTRREKLFF
>-|TRBV10-1|-|TRBJ1-1
TGCGCCAGCAGTTCGGGTGCCCGACTAGGAGCTTTCTTT
CASSSGARLGAFF
>-|TRBV5-6|-|TRBJ2-2
TGTGCCAGCAGCTTTTTATCCGGGGCCAACACCGGGGAGCTGTTTTTT
CASSFLSGANTGELFF
>few|TRBV5-1|-|TRBJ1-1
TGCGCCAGCAGCCCGGGTTCCGCCGGCACTGAAGCTTTCTTT
CASSPGSAGTEAFF
>once|TRBV5-6|TRBD2|TRBJ2-7
TGTGCCAGCAGCTTAGGTATTGTAGCGGGAGTTCTCTACGAGCAGTACTTC
CASSLGIVAGVLYEQYF
>-|TRBV6-5|-|TRBJ1-1
TGTGCCAGCTACCTCTCTGGGCAGCCTAACACTGAAGCTTTCTTT
CASYLSGQPNTEAFF
>-|TRBV4-3|-|TRBJ1-4
TGCGCCAGCAGCCAAGAGTCATTTTATCTAACTAATGAAAAACTGTTTTTT
CASSQESFYLTNEKLFF
>-|TRBV11-2|TRBD1|TRBJ2-7
TGTGCCAGCAGCTTTAATACCGGGACAGGGGGCCACGAGCAGTACTTC
CASSFNTGTGGHEQYF
>-|TRBV11-2|TRBD2|TRBJ2-3
TGTGCCAGCATCTTAGCGGGGGGGCTTACTACGCAGTATTTT
CASILAGGLTTQYF
>-|TRBV12-5|TRBD2|TRBJ2-7
TGTGCTAGTTCCTCCCGGGGGGTCTACGAGCAGTACTTC
CASSSRGVYEQYF
>-|TRBV7-3|-|TRBJ2-1
TGTGCCAGCAGCTTAAGGGGCCACAATGAGCAGTTCTTC
CASSLRGHNEQFF
>-|TRBV29-1|TRBD1|TRBJ1-1
TGCAGCGTTGAAGACTTCTGGAGCGGACAGGGTTGGGCTTTCTTT
CSVEDFWSGQGWAFF
>once|TRBV7-2|TRBD2|TRBJ2-5
TGTGCCAGCAGAGGGAGCGGGAGAGAGACCCAGTACTTC
CASRGSGRETQYF
>-|TRBV18|TRBD1|TRBJ1-4
TGTGCCAGCTCACCACCGGTGTCGCAGGGGGCGGAAAAACTGTTTTTT
CASSPPVSQGAEKLFF
>-|TRBV9|-|TRBJ2-4
TGTGCCAGCAGCGTAGCTACTACCGGGAACATTCAGTACTTC
CASSVATTGNIQYF
>-|TRBV27|TRBD1|TRBJ1-1
TGTGCCAGCAGTTTCCTGCGACAGGGAAGGGCTGAAGCTTTCTTT
CASSFLRQGRAEAFF
>-|TRBV7-2|TRBD2|TRBJ2-5
TGTGCCAGCAGCTTAACGGGAGGGCGTGTCGAGACCCAGTACTTC
CASSLTGGRVETQYF
>-|TRBV2|-|TRBJ1-1
TGTGCCAGCAATGGGGGCACTGAAGCTTTCTTT
CASNGGTEAFF
>-|TRBV28|-|TRBJ2-7
TGTGCCAGCAGGCTCGTCGGCCGCGAGCAGTACTTC
CASRLVGREQYF
>once|TRBV7-2|-|TRBJ2-5
TGTGCCAGCAGCGCAGGACATTATCAAGAGACCCAGTACTTC
CASSAGHYQETQYF
>-|TRBV18|TRBD1|TRBJ2-7
TGTGCCAGCTCACTGGGACAGGGCTACGAGCAGTACTTC
CASSLGQGYEQYF
>-|TRBV9|TRBD1|TRBJ2-7
TGTGCCAGCAGCGAAAGGGACAGCTCCTCCTACGAGCAGTACTTC
CASSERDSSSYEQYF